The clone carrying this T cell receptor beta chain was observed a handful of times. The data were taken from a study of human T cells and chemical hapten exposure. Per germline, CDR1 SGHNT and CDR2 YYREEE (reference sequence). With V trimmed by 2 bases and J by 6 bases, 10 bases remained unmatched. The CDR3 covers 17 residues. TCRdb reprocessed the RACE reads via MiXCR and lists one record per CDR3 protein. The sample contains around 300,000 distinct CDR3 sequences, just under 8% of which appear only once. Described time point: pre-sensitization, week 0. The treatment is: therapeutic diphenylcyclopropenone sensitization with weekly scalp DPC.

The V call is TRBV5-4, the J call TRBJ2-3; 12 bases fit TRBD2. The sample in question was whole blood, obtained in connection with sensitization to the hapten diphenylcyclopropenone (DPC). This TCR came from a man aged 18 to 29 with alopecia areata. Some clones in this sample may be carry-over from other donors' samples. CDR3 loop: CASSFFGLAGPRDTQYF. CDR3 sequence (DNA): TGTGCCAGCAGCTTCTTCGGACTAGCGGGACCCAGGGATACGCAGTATTTT.